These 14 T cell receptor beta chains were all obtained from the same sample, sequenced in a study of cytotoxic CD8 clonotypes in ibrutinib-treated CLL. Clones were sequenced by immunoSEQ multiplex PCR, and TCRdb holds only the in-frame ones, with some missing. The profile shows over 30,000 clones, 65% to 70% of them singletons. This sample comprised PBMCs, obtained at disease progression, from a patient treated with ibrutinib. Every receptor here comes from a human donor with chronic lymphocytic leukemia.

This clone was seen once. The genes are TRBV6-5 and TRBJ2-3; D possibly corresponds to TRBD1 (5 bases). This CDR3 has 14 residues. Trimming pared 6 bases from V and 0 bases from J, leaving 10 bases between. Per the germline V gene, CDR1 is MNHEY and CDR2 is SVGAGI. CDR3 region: CASSLTDSTDTQYF. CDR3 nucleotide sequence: TGTGCCAGCAGCCTGACAGATAGCACAGATACGCAGTATTTT.

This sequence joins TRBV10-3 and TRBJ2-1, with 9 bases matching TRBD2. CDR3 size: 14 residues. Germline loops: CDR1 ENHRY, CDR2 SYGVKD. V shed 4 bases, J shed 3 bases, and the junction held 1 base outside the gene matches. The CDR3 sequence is CAISGLAVYNEQFF. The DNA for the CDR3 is TGTGCCATCAGTGGACTAGCGGTCTACAATGAGCAGTTCTTC.

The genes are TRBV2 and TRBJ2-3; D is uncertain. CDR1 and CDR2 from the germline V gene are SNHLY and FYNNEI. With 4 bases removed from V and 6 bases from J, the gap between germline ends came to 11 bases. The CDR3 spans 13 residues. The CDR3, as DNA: TGTGCCAGCAGTGTTCCTGCCCGGGATACGCAGTATTTT. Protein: CASSVPARDTQYF.

CDR3 region: CASSLADVPSYEQYF. Written as DNA, the CDR3 is TGCGCCAGCAGCTTGGCCGATGTGCCTTCCTACGAGCAGTACTTC. This chain uses TRBV5-1 with TRBJ2-7; D is undetermined. Germline loops: CDR1 SGHRS, CDR2 YFSETQ. V lost 0 bases and J 1 base, leaving 11 bases between the germline ends. The CDR3 is made up of 15 amino acids.

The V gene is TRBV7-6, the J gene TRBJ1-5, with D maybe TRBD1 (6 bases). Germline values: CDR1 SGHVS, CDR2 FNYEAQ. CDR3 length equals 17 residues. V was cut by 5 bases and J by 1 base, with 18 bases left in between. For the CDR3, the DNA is TGTGCCAGCAGCCCAGCGCCGGGCAGGGGAAGCAATCAGCCCCAGCATTTT. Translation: CASSPAPGRGSNQPQHF.

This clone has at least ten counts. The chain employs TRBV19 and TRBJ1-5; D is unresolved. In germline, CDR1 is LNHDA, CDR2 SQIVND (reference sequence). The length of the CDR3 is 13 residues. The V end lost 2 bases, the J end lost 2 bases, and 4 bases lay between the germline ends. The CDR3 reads CASSITGNQPQHF. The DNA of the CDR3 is TGTGCCAGTAGTATAACAGGCAATCAGCCCCAGCATTTT.

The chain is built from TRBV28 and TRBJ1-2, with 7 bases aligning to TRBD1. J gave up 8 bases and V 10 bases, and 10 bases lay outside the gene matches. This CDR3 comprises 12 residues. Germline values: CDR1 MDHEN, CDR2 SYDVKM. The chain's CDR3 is CAISGGERGYTF. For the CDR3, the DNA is TGTGCCATCTCAGGGGGTGAACGCGGCTACACCTTC.

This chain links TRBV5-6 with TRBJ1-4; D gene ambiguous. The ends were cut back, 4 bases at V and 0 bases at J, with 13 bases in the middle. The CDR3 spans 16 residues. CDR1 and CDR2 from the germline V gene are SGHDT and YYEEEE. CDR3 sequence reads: CASSPPGPATNEKLFF. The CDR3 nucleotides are TGTGCCAGCAGCCCTCCTGGGCCCGCAACTAATGAAAAACTGTTTTTT.

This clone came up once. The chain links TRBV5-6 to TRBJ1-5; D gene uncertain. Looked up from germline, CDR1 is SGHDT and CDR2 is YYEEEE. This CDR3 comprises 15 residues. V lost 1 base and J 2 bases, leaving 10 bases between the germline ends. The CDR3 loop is CASSLNRQGNQPQHF. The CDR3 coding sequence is TGTGCCAGCAGCTTGAATCGGCAGGGCAATCAGCCCCAGCATTTT.

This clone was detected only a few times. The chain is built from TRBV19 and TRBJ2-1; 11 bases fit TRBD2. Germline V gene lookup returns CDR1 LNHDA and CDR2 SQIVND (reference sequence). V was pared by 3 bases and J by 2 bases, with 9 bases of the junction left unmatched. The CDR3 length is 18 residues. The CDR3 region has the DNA TGTGCCAGTAGTATTGGGGGGACTAGCGGAACCACCTACAATGAGCAGTTCTTC. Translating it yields CASSIGGTSGTTYNEQFF.

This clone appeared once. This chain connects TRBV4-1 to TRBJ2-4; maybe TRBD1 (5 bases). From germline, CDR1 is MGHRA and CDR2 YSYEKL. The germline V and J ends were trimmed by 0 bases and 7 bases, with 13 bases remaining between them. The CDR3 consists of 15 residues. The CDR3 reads CASSQERGRDNIQYF. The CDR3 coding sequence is TGCGCCAGCAGCCAAGAAAGGGGCCGTGATAACATTCAGTACTTC.

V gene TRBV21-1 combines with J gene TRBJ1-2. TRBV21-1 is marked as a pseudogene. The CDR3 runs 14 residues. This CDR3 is CASGDGGGSYGYTF. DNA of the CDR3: TGTGCCAGCGGGGACGGAGGGGGGAGTTATGGCTACACCTTC.

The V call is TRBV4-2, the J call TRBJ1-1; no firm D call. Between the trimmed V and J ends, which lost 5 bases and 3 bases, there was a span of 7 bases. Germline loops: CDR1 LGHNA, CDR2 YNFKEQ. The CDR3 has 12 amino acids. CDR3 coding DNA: TGTGCCAGCAGCTCGCGATACACTGAAGCTTTCTTT. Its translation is CASSSRYTEAFF.

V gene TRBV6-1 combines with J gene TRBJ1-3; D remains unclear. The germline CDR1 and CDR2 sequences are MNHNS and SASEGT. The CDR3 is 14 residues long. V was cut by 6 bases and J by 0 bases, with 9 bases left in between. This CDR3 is CASRNPSSGNTIYF. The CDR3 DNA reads TGTGCCAGCAGAAACCCAAGCTCTGGAAACACCATATATTTT.